Below, 26 T cell receptor beta chains from the same sample are listed, as sequenced in a study of technical replicates of blood from a few donors. The method was immunoSEQ multiplex PCR; TCRdb's version includes in-frame clones alone and lacks a portion of them. The data contain more than 75,000 clones, approximately 94% of them singletons. Sequencing was done on a sample of T cells isolated from PBMCs. The receptors stem from a human donor in good health.

J is TRBJ2-6 and V is TRBV28; D is perhaps TRBD1 (6 bases). There are 16 residues in the CDR3. V was shortened by 5 bases and J by 4 bases, with 15 bases between the two germline ends. The germline gives CDR1 MDHEN, CDR2 SYDVKM. The CDR3 reads CASSHHTGSGANVLTF. The CDR3 nucleotides read TGTGCCAGCAGTCACCATACAGGGAGCGGGGCCAACGTCCTGACTTTC. Supplemented by reference TRBV28 and TRBJ2-6, the full variable domain reads DVKVTQSSRYLVKRTGEKVFLECVQDMDHENMFWYRQDPGLGLRLIYFSYDVKMKEKGDIPEGYSVSREKKERFSLILESASTNQTSMYLCASSHHTGSGANVLTFGAGSRLTVL.

This chain joins TRBV30 and TRBJ2-7; TRBD1 matches 11 bases. The ends lost 1 base at V and 4 bases at J; junction bases unmatched: 6. This CDR3 comprises 15 residues. CDR1 is GTSNPN, CDR2 SVGIG, per germline (reference sequence). The CDR3 region has the DNA TGTGCCTGGAGTGGGGACAGGGGGAGCTTTTACGAGCAGTACTTC. Translating gives CAWSGDRGSFYEQYF.

This clone came up once. The rearrangement uses TRBV5-1 and TRBJ1-2; tentatively, D is TRBD1 (6 bases). The CDR3 totals 15 residues. Trimming pared 0 bases from V and 8 bases from J, leaving 17 bases between. The germline V gene has CDR1 SGHRS and CDR2 YFSETQ. The CDR3 DNA is TGCGCCAGCAGCTTGGCGGCTGGGGGGGCAAACGGCTACACCTTC. This sequence encodes CASSLAAGGANGYTF.

This clone occurred once. The gene calls are TRBV10-1 and TRBJ1-1, with a tentative D call TRBD1 (6 bases). Trimming cost V 0 bases and J 4 bases, with 9 bases left between them. The CDR3 loop spans 14 amino acids. Germline V gives CDR1 WNHNN, CDR2 SYGVQD (reference sequence). The CDR3 spells CASSESKGGTEAFF. The CDR3 region has the DNA TGCGCCAGCAGTGAGTCGAAAGGGGGCACTGAAGCTTTCTTT.

The chain uses TRBV27 and TRBJ2-1, with D perhaps matching TRBD2 (5 bases). The CDR3 totals 14 residues. Germline CDR1 is MNHEY and CDR2 is SMNVEV (reference sequence). The V gene lost 5 bases and the J gene lost 4 bases, with 12 bases spanning the gap. The CDR3 loop reads CASSPGIKYNEQFF. CDR3 sequence (DNA): TGTGCCAGCAGTCCGGGGATTAAATACAATGAGCAGTTCTTC.

This rearrangement joins TRBV11-2 to TRBJ1-4; 7 bases line up with TRBD1. CDR1 and CDR2 from the germline V gene are SGHAT and FQNNGV. Germline trimming cut 0 bases from V and 2 bases from J; bases unmatched to any gene: 6. The CDR3 has 17 residues. CDR3 sequence (DNA): TGTGCCAGCAGCTTAGAGGGACAGTATGTTACTAATGAAAAACTGTTTTTT. It is translated as CASSLEGQYVTNEKLFF.

This chain connects TRBV7-9 to TRBJ2-2; a possible D gene is TRBD1 (6 bases). V lost 6 bases to trimming and J lost 0 bases, with 14 bases between them. CDR3 length: 16 amino acids. Germline lookup yields CDR1 SEHNR and CDR2 FQNEAQ (reference sequence). DNA of the CDR3: TGTGCCAGCAGAACCCGGGACACCCCGAACACCGGGGAGCTGTTTTTT. Its translation is CASRTRDTPNTGELFF.

The V and J genes are TRBV6-5 and TRBJ2-7; weak D call: TRBD2 (6 bases). Germline V gives CDR1 MNHEY, CDR2 SVGAGI. The CDR3 covers 14 residues. V lost 0 bases to trimming and J lost 5 bases, with 11 bases between them. The CDR3 spells CASSYSGEADEQYF. As DNA, the CDR3 is TGTGCCAGCAGTTACTCGGGGGAGGCTGACGAGCAGTACTTC.

The chain has TRBV5-6 and TRBJ2-1; possibly TRBD2 for D (6 bases). The germline gives CDR1 SGHDT, CDR2 YYEEEE. With 3 bases removed from V and 5 bases from J, the gap between germline ends came to 6 bases. The CDR3 extends over 12 amino acids. In DNA, the CDR3 is TGTGCCAGCAGCTGGGGGGACAATGAGCAGTTCTTC. Protein: CASSWGDNEQFF.

The CDR3 DNA reads TGTGCCAGCAGCCAATCGAGACAGGGGGCCAAAGGAACTGAAGCTTTCTTT. Translating it yields CASSQSRQGAKGTEAFF. The rearrangement joins TRBV16 to TRBJ1-1, with 10 nucleotides matching TRBD1. The V and J ends lost 0 bases and 5 bases, in that order; junction bases with no gene match: 9. The germline V gene has CDR1 KGHSY and CDR2 FQNENV. This CDR3 has 17 residues.

This chain joins TRBV2 and TRBJ1-5, with 7 bases aligning to TRBD1. This CDR3 is 14 amino acids long. The germline V gene encodes CDR1 SNHLY and CDR2 FYNNEI. V lost 6 bases to trimming and J lost 7 bases; unmatched junction nucleotides: 9. The CDR3 region is CASRLGQSNQPQHF. CDR3 bases: TGTGCCAGCAGGTTGGGACAGTCTAACCAGCCCCAGCATTTT.

The V call is TRBV4-1, the J call TRBJ1-5; the D gene is possibly TRBD1 (6 bases). This CDR3 spans 15 amino acids. Trimming cost V 2 bases and J 4 bases, with 12 bases left between them. Germline values: CDR1 MGHRA, CDR2 YSYEKL. CDR3 residues: CASSQTTGLNQPQHF. The CDR3 coding sequence is TGCGCCAGCAGCCAAACGACAGGACTGAATCAGCCCCAGCATTTT.

V is TRBV5-1 and J is TRBJ2-7; 12 bases fit TRBD2. Germline loops: CDR1 SGHRS, CDR2 YFSETQ. J was trimmed by 2 bases and V by 0 bases; bases with no gene match: 15. The CDR3 sequence is 20 residues long. CDR3 loop: CASSLGLAGGPEESTYEQYF. CDR3 nucleotides: TGCGCCAGCAGCTTGGGGCTAGCGGGAGGGCCGGAAGAATCGACCTACGAGCAGTACTTC.

The chain recombines TRBV6-5 with TRBJ1-1; D may be TRBD1 (5 bases). This CDR3 is built from 11 residues. CDR1 is MNHEY and CDR2 is SVGAGI in the germline V gene. Trimming shortened V by 5 bases and J by 13 bases, and 14 bases separated the two germline ends. The CDR3: CASSIRGIGFF. CDR3 nucleotide sequence: TGTGCCAGCAGTATAAGGGGCATCGGTTTCTTT.

The chain recombines TRBV7-2 with TRBJ2-3, with D maybe TRBD1 (6 bases). The CDR3 is 15 amino acids. Germline-derived CDR1 and CDR2 are SGHTA and FQGNSA. V was cut by 1 base and J by 6 bases, with 14 bases left in between. This chain's CDR3 is CASSLGSAGEDTQYF. The CDR3 DNA sequence: TGTGCCAGCAGCTTAGGCTCCGCAGGGGAGGATACGCAGTATTTT. Variable domain in full (rest from reference TRBV7-2 and TRBJ2-3): GAGVSQSPSNKVTEKGKDVELRCDPISGHTALYWYRQSLGQGLEFLIYFQGNSAPDKSGLPSDRFSAERTGGSVSTLTIQRTQQEDSAVYLCASSLGSAGEDTQYFGPGTRLTVL.

The V and J genes are TRBV13 and TRBJ2-7; D call uncertain. Looked up from germline, CDR1 is PRHDT and CDR2 is FYEKMQ (reference sequence). The CDR3 is made up of 13 amino acids. The V end was cut by 1 base, the J end by 4 bases, with 8 bases between. The DNA of the CDR3 is TGTGCCAGCAGCTTAGCTGGCTGGTACGAGCAGTACTTC. Translated, it gives CASSLAGWYEQYF.

The chain carries TRBV19 and TRBJ1-4, with TRBD1 as a possible D gene (6 bases). Germline lookup yields CDR1 LNHDA and CDR2 SQIVND (reference sequence). The CDR3 totals 14 residues. The germline V and J ends were trimmed by 4 bases and 5 bases, with 11 bases remaining between them. DNA of the CDR3: TGTGCCAGTAGTAGAAGTCAGGGGAATGAAAAACTGTTTTTT. This sequence encodes CASSRSQGNEKLFF.

The CDR3 nucleotides are TGTGCCAGCAGCTTAAGGACAGTAGCTTTCTTT. Encoded protein: CASSLRTVAFF. This sequence joins TRBV13 and TRBJ1-1; TRBD1 might be the D (6 bases). Germline lookup yields CDR1 PRHDT and CDR2 FYEKMQ (reference sequence). This CDR3 comprises 11 residues. V was trimmed by 2 bases and J by 10 bases, leaving 8 bases between them.

The chain has TRBV29-1 and TRBJ2-1; TRBD2 aligns across 14 bases. The V gene's germline CDR1 is SQVTM and CDR2 ANQGSEA. The CDR3 is 15 amino acids. The V and J ends lost 7 bases and 5 bases, in that order; junction bases with no gene match: 7. DNA of the CDR3: TGCAGCGGTGGACTAGCGGGAGGAGCCCACAATGAGCAGTTCTTC. Its protein product is CSGGLAGGAHNEQFF.

The chain joins TRBV7-2 to TRBJ1-1; no clear D gene. Trimming stripped 3 bases from V and 13 bases from J, with 12 bases between. The CDR3 is made up of 11 amino acids. Looked up from germline, CDR1 is SGHTA and CDR2 is FQGNSA. The DNA for the CDR3 is TGTGCCAGCAGCTTGACCCCCCGGGGTTTCTTT. Its protein is CASSLTPRGFF.

This clone has only one observation. The CDR3 here is CASSASTRGNEQYF. CDR3 coding DNA: TGTGCCAGCAGCGCTAGCACCCGAGGAAACGAGCAGTACTTC. The genes are TRBV9 and TRBJ2-7; possible D gene TRBD2, 5 bases. The length of the CDR3 is 14 residues. The germline V and J ends were trimmed by 3 bases and 5 bases, with 15 bases remaining between them. CDR1 is SGDLS and CDR2 is YYNGEE in the germline V gene.

This sequence joins TRBV11-2 and TRBJ2-1; weak D call: TRBD1 (6 bases). The CDR3 extends over 15 amino acids. Germline lookup yields CDR1 SGHAT and CDR2 FQNNGV. The V end lost 0 bases, the J end lost 4 bases, and 10 bases lay between the germline ends. The CDR3 DNA reads as TGTGCCAGCAGCTTAGATATGGGGGCGTACAATGAGCAGTTCTTC. It translates to CASSLDMGAYNEQFF.

This chain uses TRBV28 with TRBJ1-5, with D perhaps TRBD1 (6 bases). This CDR3 comprises 13 residues. V was trimmed by 5 bases and J by 6 bases, leaving 11 bases between them. Germline loops: CDR1 MDHEN, CDR2 SYDVKM. The CDR3: CASSPLGGQPQHF. CDR3 in DNA: TGTGCCAGCAGTCCACTAGGGGGTCAGCCCCAGCATTTT.

This rearrangement joins TRBV7-2 to TRBJ2-7; 9 nucleotides align to TRBD2. CDR3 size: 16 residues. The J segment lost 3 bases and the V segment lost 1 base, leaving 7 bases of the junction unmatched. In germline, CDR1 is SGHTA, CDR2 FQGNSA. The CDR3 DNA reads as TGTGCCAGCAGCTTAGGAAGGGCTAGCGGGATCTACGAGCAGTACTTC. Its translation is CASSLGRASGIYEQYF.

The chain has TRBV19 and TRBJ1-1; D gene unclear. The V end was cut by 7 bases, the J end by 1 base, with 7 bases between. The V gene's germline CDR1 is LNHDA and CDR2 SQIVND (reference sequence). The CDR3 has 12 amino acids. The CDR3 DNA reads as TGTGCCAGTAATATCGGGAACACTGAAGCTTTCTTT. Translating gives CASNIGNTEAFF.

This clone was observed a single time. This rearrangement joins TRBV23-1 to TRBJ2-7; 7 bases line up with TRBD1. TRBV23-1 is designated an ORF whose function remains uncertain. V gave up 10 bases and J gave up 6 bases; unmatched junction bases: 9. The CDR3 spans 12 residues. The CDR3 sequence is CAKRQGGAEQYF. CDR3 bases: TGCGCCAAAAGACAGGGTGGGGCCGAGCAGTACTTC.